These 29 T cell receptor beta chains came from one sample sequenced in a study of T cell repertoires in cytomegalovirus infection. Antigen specificity for these receptors is unknown. TCRdb reprocessed the reads with MiXCR, giving one entry per CDR3 protein. Here the sample spans approximately 270,000 distinct CDR3 sequences, less than 25% being singletons. Specimen: cultured PBMCs, collected from culture after CMV antigen stimulation. These receptor sequences come from a human donor in good health (CMV status not recorded). Some clones in this sample may be carry-over from other donors' samples.

This clonotype was counted between two and nine times. In DNA form, the CDR3 reads TGTGCCACCAGTGATACCCCAGCCGAAGATACGCAGTATTTT. Its protein product is CATSDTPAEDTQYF. The V gene is TRBV24-1, the J gene TRBJ2-3, with no clear D. There are 14 residues in the CDR3. The V and J ends lost 3 bases and 5 bases respectively, with 11 bases between them. In germline, CDR1 is KGHDR, CDR2 SFDVKD.

This clonotype was seen more than once but under ten times. The chain is built from TRBV6-2 or TRBV6-3 and TRBJ1-3; D remains ambiguous. V shed 8 bases and J shed 1 base, with 12 bases lying between them. CDR3 length: 14 amino acids. CDR1 is MNHEY, CDR2 SVGEGT, per germline. CDR3 sequence reads: CASAKGGSGNTIYF. Here the CDR3 DNA reads TGTGCCAGCGCAAAAGGAGGTTCTGGAAACACCATATATTTT.

This chain joins TRBV30 and TRBJ1-5; no definite D call. CDR3 length equals 13 residues. V lost 0 bases and J lost 0, with 3 bases in between. From germline, CDR1 is GTSNPN and CDR2 SVGIG (reference sequence). CDR3 DNA: TGTGCCTGGAGTGTTCGTAGCAATCAGCCCCAGCATTTT. Protein product: CAWSVRSNQPQHF.

The chain couples TRBV19 to TRBJ2-3; 10 positions match TRBD1. The V segment lost 7 bases and the J segment 1 base; nucleotides outside the gene matches: 14. This CDR3 region has 18 residues. Looked up from germline, CDR1 is LNHDA and CDR2 is SQIVND (reference sequence). CDR3 nucleotide sequence: TGTGCCAGTACGGCGGGACAGGGGTCTTCTTCGGGCACAGATACGCAGTATTTT. It is translated as CASTAGQGSSSGTDTQYF.

In its sample, this clonotype was seen many times. The chain couples TRBV7-2 to TRBJ1-2, with TRBD1 matching over 7 bases. CDR3 length: 14 residues. V lost 5 bases, J lost 6 bases, and 9 bases stayed unmatched. CDR1 is SGHTA, CDR2 FQGNSA, per germline. The DNA of the CDR3 is TGTGCCAGCAGCCGAACCGGGACAGCCCATGGCTACACCTTC. Translation gives CASSRTGTAHGYTF.

This clonotype was observed a handful of times. The rearrangement joins TRBV7-2 to TRBJ1-6, with D possibly matching TRBD1 (6 bases). The CDR3 totals 15 residues. V was pared by 5 bases and J by 9 bases, with 17 bases between. Germline lookup yields CDR1 SGHTA and CDR2 FQGNSA. The CDR3 sequence: CASSRKTGALSPLHF. CDR3 coding DNA: TGTGCCAGCAGCCGAAAAACGGGGGCTCTTTCACCCCTCCACTTT.

This clonotype showed up many times. This chain uses TRBV7-2 with TRBJ2-5, with D perhaps TRBD1 (7 bases). Germline V lookup: CDR1 SGHTA, CDR2 FQGNSA. The ends were cut back, 4 bases at V and 5 bases at J, with 14 bases in the middle. This CDR3 is built from 14 residues. CDR3 nucleotide sequence: TGTGCCAGCAGCTCCCAGGGGGGCATCGAGACCCAGTACTTC. Translation gives CASSSQGGIETQYF. Looking up the rest from reference TRBV7-2 and TRBJ2-5 gives the full variable domain: GAGVSQSPSNKVTEKGKDVELRCDPISGHTALYWYRQSLGQGLEFLIYFQGNSAPDKSGLPSDRFSAERTGGSVSTLTIQRTQQEDSAVYLCASSSQGGIETQYFGPGTRLLVL.

This clonotype has more than one count but fewer than ten. J is TRBJ1-1 and V is TRBV5-5; D gene unclear. Germline assignment: CDR1 SGHKS and CDR2 YYEKEE (reference sequence). Trimming removed 1 base from V and 6 bases from J, with 7 bases in between. The CDR3 has 12 residues. This chain's CDR3 is CASSLRLPEAFF. CDR3 DNA sequence: TGTGCCAGCAGCTTGAGGTTGCCTGAAGCTTTCTTT.

The CDR3 bases are TGCGCCAGCAGCTTGGAAGGGTATTACGAGCAGTACTTC. This sequence encodes CASSLEGYYEQYF. The chain has TRBV5-1 and TRBJ2-7; no firm D call. Germline V gives CDR1 SGHRS, CDR2 YFSETQ. The CDR3 consists of 13 residues. Trimming took 0 bases from V and 4 from J, leaving 8 bases between them.

This clonotype has just a few counts. The chain links TRBV7-2 to TRBJ1-2, with D possibly matching TRBD1 (6 bases). V dropped 5 bases and J dropped 6 bases, with 16 bases sitting between them. The CDR3 is made up of 14 amino acids. The germline V gene has CDR1 SGHTA and CDR2 FQGNSA. The chain's CDR3 is CASSPGQPRDGYTF. The CDR3 bases are TGTGCCAGCAGCCCTGGACAGCCGAGGGATGGCTACACCTTC.

V and J are TRBV7-9 and TRBJ2-1; the D gene is possibly TRBD2 (6 bases). This CDR3 comprises 15 residues. V was cut by 0 bases and J by 3 bases, with 9 bases left in between. The V gene's germline CDR1 is SEHNR and CDR2 FQNEAQ (reference sequence). DNA for the CDR3: TGTGCCAGCAGCTTAGCTAGCGGCGGCTACAATGAGCAGTTCTTC. This translates into CASSLASGGYNEQFF.

This clonotype was picked up a small number of times. V is TRBV4-3 and J is TRBJ2-3; D might be TRBD1 or TRBD2, each matching 5 bases. V was cut by 3 bases and J by 0 bases, with 13 bases left in between. This CDR3 contains 16 residues. Per the germline V gene, CDR1 is LGHNA and CDR2 is YSLEER. The CDR3 DNA reads TGCGCCAGCAGCCAGACTTGGGACCTTAGCACAGATACGCAGTATTTT. Encoded protein: CASSQTWDLSTDTQYF.

This clonotype has a handful of counts. CDR3 DNA: TGTGCCAGCAGCACGAGGAGGAAGGGGGGAGATACGCAGTATTTT. This encodes CASSTRRKGGDTQYF. The chain has TRBV6-2 or TRBV6-3 and TRBJ2-3, with D perhaps TRBD1 or TRBD2 (6 bases each). CDR1 MNHEY and CDR2 SVGEGT come from the germline V gene. V dropped 6 bases and J dropped 5 bases, with 18 bases sitting between them. The CDR3 has 15 amino acids.

This clonotype has more than one count but fewer than ten. The J gene is TRBJ1-1, the V gene TRBV6-5; 9 bases are a match to TRBD1. The CDR3 runs 14 residues. V lost 6 bases to trimming and J lost 3 bases; unmatched junction nucleotides: 5. CDR1 is MNHEY, CDR2 SVGAGI, per germline. This CDR3 is CASRPGQGHTEAFF. CDR3 nucleotides: TGTGCCAGCAGACCAGGACAGGGGCACACTGAAGCTTTCTTT.

In its sample, this clonotype was seen many times. V is TRBV7-6 and J is TRBJ1-1, with 7 bases aligning to TRBD1. Trimming at V came to 3 bases and at J to 0 bases, leaving 4 bases not matched to a gene. This CDR3 is 15 amino acids long. From germline, CDR1 is SGHVS and CDR2 FNYEAQ. Here the CDR3 reads CASSFPTGLNTEAFF. CDR3 coding DNA: TGTGCCAGCAGCTTTCCGACAGGGCTGAACACTGAAGCTTTCTTT.

This clonotype appeared a few times. V usage is TRBV29-1 and J usage is TRBJ2-1; 9 bases match TRBD1. The CDR3 covers 11 residues. The germline CDR1 and CDR2 sequences are SQVTM and ANQGSEA. J lost 16 bases, V lost 5 bases, and 9 bases had no gene match. CDR3 amino acids: CSVHTGTGKFF. Written as DNA, the CDR3 is TGCAGCGTTCATACCGGGACAGGGAAATTCTTC.

This clonotype was seen more than once but under ten times. CDR3 nucleotide sequence: TGCAGCGTTGAAGAGGCAGGCAATCAGCCCCAGCATTTT. As protein: CSVEEAGNQPQHF. V is TRBV29-1 and J is TRBJ1-5, with unresolved D. The length of the CDR3 is 13 residues. Germline V gene data show CDR1 as SQVTM and CDR2 as ANQGSEA. The V gene lost 0 bases and the J gene lost 2 bases, with 5 bases spanning the gap.

This clonotype was picked up a small number of times. V gene TRBV9 combines with J gene TRBJ2-7, with 8 bases fitting TRBD2. V shed 0 bases and J 0 bases; nucleotides not matched to a gene: 2. The CDR3 has 15 amino acids. Per germline, CDR1 SGDLS and CDR2 YYNGEE. The CDR3 DNA reads as TGTGCCAGCAGCGTAGGAAGCGGGAGCTCCTACGAGCAGTACTTC. Protein: CASSVGSGSSYEQYF. Full variable domain (rest looked up from reference TRBV9 and TRBJ2-7): DSGVTQTPKHLITATGQRVTLRCSPRSGDLSVYWYQQSLDQGLQFLIQYYNGEERAKGNILERFSAQQFPDLHSELNLSSLELGDSALYFCASSVGSGSSYEQYFGPGTRLTVT.

This clonotype has just a few counts. This chain connects TRBV19 to TRBJ2-1; 7 positions match TRBD2. CDR3 size: 15 residues. Germline CDR1 is LNHDA and CDR2 is SQIVND (reference sequence). V shed 1 base and J 6 bases; nucleotides not matched to a gene: 6. This CDR3 reads CASSIGGRIRNEQFF. The CDR3 bases are TGTGCCAGTAGTATAGGCGGGAGAATCCGCAATGAGCAGTTCTTC.

This clonotype was observed many times. The rearrangement links TRBV4-2 to TRBJ1-1, with D unresolved. The V end lost 0 bases, the J end lost 1 base, and 9 bases lay between the germline ends. The CDR3 extends over 15 amino acids. In germline, CDR1 is LGHNA, CDR2 YNFKEQ. The CDR3 DNA follows: TGTGCCAGCAGCCAAGATCGTATCGGGAACACTGAAGCTTTCTTT. It encodes CASSQDRIGNTEAFF.

The chain uses TRBV6-2 or TRBV6-3 and TRBJ2-5; 13 nucleotides agree with TRBD2. From germline, CDR1 is MNHEY and CDR2 SVGEGT. The CDR3 consists of 17 residues. The V segment lost 3 bases and the J segment 4 bases; nucleotides outside the gene matches: 8. CDR3 coding DNA: TGTGCCAGCAGTTATGATCGGACTAGCGGGAGAGGAGAGACCCAGTACTTC. Translation gives CASSYDRTSGRGETQYF.

This clonotype is labeled as medium-sized (0.01 to 0.1%). The V and J genes are TRBV12-3 or TRBV12-4 and TRBJ1-2; the D gene is possibly TRBD1 (6 bases). Trimming stripped 8 bases from V and 0 bases from J, with 10 bases between. The CDR3 sequence is 13 residues long. The CDR3 is CASGGQANYGYTF. The DNA of the CDR3 is TGTGCCAGCGGGGGACAAGCTAACTATGGCTACACCTTC.

This clonotype was counted a few times. This chain links TRBV7-9 with TRBJ1-2, with D uncertain. The CDR3 covers 16 residues. Trimming took off 2 bases at V and 1 base at J, with 14 bases between the two ends. The germline V gene encodes CDR1 SEHNR and CDR2 FQNEAQ (reference sequence). The CDR3 protein is CASSLPYDEFNYGYTF. The CDR3 DNA sequence: TGTGCCAGCAGCTTACCCTATGATGAGTTTAACTATGGCTACACCTTC.

The V gene is TRBV27, the J gene TRBJ2-5; 13 bases line up with TRBD2. This CDR3 has 16 residues. Germline values: CDR1 MNHEY, CDR2 SMNVEV (reference sequence). Trimming at V came to 5 bases and at J to 5 bases, leaving 8 bases not matched to a gene. CDR3 loop: CASSPGLAGVSETQYF. The CDR3 DNA reads as TGTGCCAGCAGTCCAGGACTAGCGGGAGTTTCGGAGACCCAGTACTTC.

This clonotype has a handful of counts. The gene calls are TRBV6-1 and TRBJ1-1; D is unclear. The CDR3 has 13 residues. With 7 bases removed from V and 5 bases from J, the gap between germline ends came to 14 bases. Germline CDR1 MNHNS, CDR2 SASEGT. CDR3 loop: CASKPDYGTEAFF. CDR3 coding DNA: TGTGCCAGCAAGCCGGACTACGGGACTGAAGCTTTCTTT.

This clonotype was picked up a small number of times. V usage is TRBV7-9 and J usage is TRBJ2-7; a possible D gene is TRBD1 (5 bases). The germline V gene has CDR1 SEHNR and CDR2 FQNEAQ (reference sequence). The CDR3 is 15 residues long. V was cut by 0 bases and J by 7 bases, with 16 bases left in between. The CDR3 sequence: CASSLATGVLREQYF. CDR3 in DNA: TGTGCCAGCAGCTTAGCTACAGGAGTCCTACGGGAGCAGTACTTC.

This clonotype was counted many times. The chain joins TRBV7-2 to TRBJ2-1; the D gene is possibly TRBD1 (6 bases). The CDR3 runs to 16 residues. V was cut by 4 bases and J by 0 bases, with 13 bases left in between. The germline V gene encodes CDR1 SGHTA and CDR2 FQGNSA. In DNA form, the CDR3 reads TGTGCCAGCAGCTCCCGGACAGAGAACTCCTACAATGAGCAGTTCTTC. Translating it yields CASSSRTENSYNEQFF.

The J gene is TRBJ1-6, the V gene TRBV7-8; D is ambiguous. Trimming stripped 1 base from V and 7 bases from J, with 17 bases between. The CDR3 runs to 17 residues. The germline CDR1 and CDR2 sequences are SGHVS and FQNEAQ. The CDR3 bases are TGTGCCAGCAGCTTAGAGCCACAGAGGCGGAAAAATTCACCCCTCCACTTT. This translates into CASSLEPQRRKNSPLHF. The variable domain in full, completed from reference TRBV7-8 and TRBJ1-6, reads GAGVSQSPRYKVAKRGQDVALRCDPISGHVSLFWYQQALGQGPEFLTYFQNEAQLDKSGLPSDRFFAERPEGSVSTLKIQRTQQEDSAVYLCASSLEPQRRKNSPLHFGNGTRLTVT.

This chain joins TRBV20-1 and TRBJ2-1, with TRBD2 matching over 9 bases. CDR1 is DFQATT and CDR2 is SNEGSKA in the germline V gene (reference sequence). Trimming at V came to 3 bases and at J to 4 bases, leaving 4 bases not matched to a gene. The CDR3 loop spans 14 amino acids. CDR3 bases: TGCAGTGCTAGTAGGCGGGAGGGATACAATGAGCAGTTCTTC. Translating it yields CSASRREGYNEQFF.